This T cell receptor beta chain was documented in a study of cytomegalovirus exposure and HLA in healthy donors. V was pared by 3 bases and J by 0 bases, with 6 bases between. The germline gives CDR1 SGHTA, CDR2 FQGNSA. CDR3 size: 14 residues. The study, taken as a whole, reports: Presence/absence analyses supposed approximately even sequencing depth among donors. TCR beta V- and J-gene trimming, according to a later analysis, was linked to a missense DCLRE1C variant.

The PCR had 60 Vbeta and 13 Jbeta primers. Here immunoSEQ multiplex PCR was the method, and the copy in TCRdb shows in-frame clones only, minus some. The sample lists 75,000 to 100,000 clones, roughly two thirds occurring once. As concerns this clone: Its cognate antigen is unknown.

This sequence was found in a man aged 35 to 55 in good health and CMV-seronegative. V is TRBV7-2 and J is TRBJ2-1, with no clear D. The specimen sequenced was PBMCs. The CDR3 DNA follows: TGTGCCAGCAGCTTGACGGGCTCCTACAATGAGCAGTTCTTC. This gives the protein CASSLTGSYNEQFF.